This passage covers 25 T cell receptor beta chains from one sample sequenced in a study of read filtering for tumor transcriptome and immune sequencing. Molecular barcoded adaptors covering alpha/delta and beta/gamma chains were used on roughly 400 ng RNA. TCRdb redid the calling of the reads with MiXCR, one entry per CDR3 protein. Here the sample spans over 50,000 distinct CDR3 sequences, roughly a fifth being singletons. The sequencing input was a population of CD138-negative cells sorted from bone marrow. The receptors come from a donor older than 35 with multiple myeloma.

This clonotype was picked up many times. This rearrangement joins TRBV3-1 to TRBJ2-1; TRBD2 matches at 16 bases. J lost 12 bases, V lost 1 base, and 15 bases had no gene match. Germline V gene lookup returns CDR1 LGHDT and CDR2 YNNKEL (reference sequence). The CDR3 spans 19 residues. CDR3 loop: CASSQGTAGLAGGGLRQFF. CDR3 DNA: TGTGCCAGCAGCCAAGGGACCGCGGGACTAGCGGGGGGGGGGCTTAGGCAGTTCTTC.

Ten or more counts support this clonotype. The chain uses TRBV10-3 and TRBJ2-1; TRBD2 matches at 10 bases. The J segment lost 5 bases and the V segment lost 4 bases, leaving 5 bases of the junction unmatched. The CDR3 has 15 amino acids. Looked up from germline, CDR1 is ENHRY and CDR2 is SYGVKD. CDR3 sequence reads: CAISASSGGHNEQFF. CDR3 coding DNA: TGTGCCATCAGTGCCTCTAGCGGGGGCCACAATGAGCAGTTCTTC.

As to this clonotype: This could be a read error, since a much larger clone is one nucleotide away. CDR3 loop: CSADGTSRNTGKLFF. The CDR3 DNA follows: TGCAGTGCTGATGGGACTAGCCGGAACACCGGGAAGCTGTTTTTT. The rearrangement links TRBV20-1 to TRBJ2-2; 9 nucleotides align to TRBD2. The CDR3 is 15 residues long. Germline V gene data show CDR1 as DFQATT and CDR2 as SNEGSKA (reference sequence).

This clonotype is termed medium-sized. The rearrangement uses TRBV11-2 and TRBJ2-1; D is unresolved. This CDR3 has 13 amino acids. Between the trimmed V and J ends, which lost 1 base and 9 bases, there was a span of 10 bases. Germline V gene sequence: CDR1 SGHAT, CDR2 FQNNGV. The CDR3 nucleotides read TGTGCCAGCAGCTTAGTAAGACCGGGTGAGCAGTTCTTC. It specifies CASSLVRPGEQFF.

Only a few counts were recorded for this clonotype. This chain links TRBV7-8 with TRBJ2-7; D might be TRBD1 or TRBD2, each matching 5 bases. CDR1 and CDR2 (germline): SGHVS, FQNEAQ. V was cut by 1 base and J by 5 bases, with 12 bases left in between. CDR3 length: 14 residues. CDR3 in amino acids: CASSLGLGTDEQYF. Written as DNA, the CDR3 is TGTGCCAGCAGCTTAGGGTTGGGGACGGACGAGCAGTACTTC. Full variable domain (missing parts from reference TRBV7-8 and TRBJ2-7): GAGVSQSPRYKVAKRGQDVALRCDPISGHVSLFWYQQALGQGPEFLTYFQNEAQLDKSGLPSDRFFAERPEGSVSTLKIQRTQQEDSAVYLCASSLGLGTDEQYFGPGTRLTVT.

By frequency in the sample, this clonotype is large. The chain links TRBV27 to TRBJ2-1; D ambiguous. In germline, CDR1 is MNHEY, CDR2 SMNVEV (reference sequence). The CDR3 length is 14 residues. The germline V and J ends were trimmed by 3 bases and 2 bases, with 8 bases remaining between them. CDR3 DNA: TGTGCCAGCAGTTTGGAAGGCACCTACAATGAGCAGTTCTTC. As protein: CASSLEGTYNEQFF.

On this clonotype: Germline and junction disagree at one end, which may indicate a read error. The V and J genes are TRBV24-1 and TRBJ2-7; TRBD1 is a possible D gene (7 bases). Germline V gene lookup returns CDR1 KGHDR and CDR2 SFDVKD. This CDR3 has 13 residues. In nucleotides, the CDR3 is TGTGCCACCAGAGACAGGGACTCGGAGGAGCTGTACTTC. It encodes CATRDRDSEELYF.

A few counts support this clonotype. This chain uses TRBV28 with TRBJ2-4; D not certain. Trimming cost V 3 bases and J 0 bases, with 9 bases left between them. Looked up from germline, CDR1 is MDHEN and CDR2 is SYDVKM. The CDR3 spans 15 residues. DNA of the CDR3: TGTGCCAGCAGTTTGTGGAAAACAGCCAAAAACATTCAGTACTTC. It yields the protein CASSLWKTAKNIQYF. Based on the CDR3 plus reference TRBV28 and TRBJ2-4, the full variable domain is DVKVTQSSRYLVKRTGEKVFLECVQDMDHENMFWYRQDPGLGLRLIYFSYDVKMKEKGDIPEGYSVSREKKERFSLILESASTNQTSMYLCASSLWKTAKNIQYFGAGTRLSVL.

This clonotype was seen repeatedly, ten times or more. This sequence joins TRBV20-1 and TRBJ1-2; 10 nucleotides line up with TRBD1. The CDR3 spans 16 residues. Per germline, CDR1 DFQATT and CDR2 SNEGSKA (reference sequence). V lost 4 bases and J lost 4; bases outside the gene matches: 12. As DNA, the CDR3 is TGCAGTGCTACTAGCATGTGGACAGGGGGATCCTATGGCTACACCTTC. It translates to CSATSMWTGGSYGYTF.

The CDR3, as DNA: TGCAGTGCTAGGCTAGCGGGAGGGGGAACCGGGGAGCTGTTTTTT. It encodes CSARLAGGGTGELFF. The chain combines TRBV20-1 with TRBJ2-2, with 12 bases aligning to TRBD2. The J segment lost 5 bases and the V segment lost 3 bases, leaving 4 bases of the junction unmatched. From germline, CDR1 is DFQATT and CDR2 SNEGSKA (reference sequence). There are 15 residues in the CDR3.

Comments on this clonotype: With a much larger clone just one base away, this may be a read error. The chain uses TRBV29-1 and TRBJ2-1; 13 nucleotides align to TRBD2. The CDR3 is 14 amino acids. Trimming removed 5 bases from V and 9 bases from J; junction bases left unmatched: 7. CDR1 is SQVTM and CDR2 is ANQGSEA in the germline V gene. The CDR3 DNA reads as TGCAGCGTTCCACCCGGGACTAGCGGGATTGAGCAGTTCTTC. Its translation: CSVPPGTSGIEQFF.

In regard to this clonotype: At one end, the junction sequence differs from germline, possibly due to a read error. This rearrangement joins TRBV5-1 to TRBJ2-5, with no clear D. Germline-derived CDR1 and CDR2 are SGHRS and YFSETQ. The CDR3 spans 11 residues. This CDR3 reads CASGFQETQYF. The CDR3 DNA is TGCGCCAGCGGCTTTCAAGAGACCCAGTACTTC.

This clonotype was seen many times. This chain uses TRBV20-1 with TRBJ1-5; possible D gene TRBD1, 5 bases. The CDR3 is 13 amino acids. CDR1 and CDR2 from the germline V gene are DFQATT and SNEGSKA (reference sequence). V lost 3 bases, J lost 5 bases, and 11 bases lay in between. The CDR3 sequence: CSASMGEYQPQHF. In DNA form, the CDR3 reads TGCAGTGCTAGTATGGGGGAGTATCAGCCCCAGCATTTT.

There are a few counts of this clonotype. This may come from a read error, since a much larger clone is one base off. The CDR3 does not end in the conserved phenylalanine or tryptophan, so this is likely a read error. The DNA is left out, because the CDR3 cannot be placed on it with certainty; the CDR3 is given as TCRdb lists it. This chain uses TRBV6-2 or TRBV6-3 with TRBJ2-1; TRBD2 reflects the table's D call only, with no check against the DNA. Germline V CDR1 and CDR2: MNHEY, SVGEGT. Counting both end residues, the CDR3 totals 11 amino acids. CDR3 loop: CASSSVPSLFL.

About this clonotype: A much larger clone sits a single nucleotide away, making a read error possible. The chain has TRBV29-1 and TRBJ2-1; D is perhaps TRBD1 or TRBD2 (5 bases each). CDR1 SQVTM and CDR2 ANQGSEA come from the germline V gene. The CDR3 consists of 12 residues. For the CDR3, the DNA is TGCAGCGTTGAGGGGACGGACAATAAGCAGTTCTTC. Protein sequence: CSVEGTDNKQFF.

This clonotype was seen many times. The J gene is TRBJ1-1, the V gene TRBV5-1; no clear D gene. CDR1 and CDR2 from the germline V gene are SGHRS and YFSETQ. V was clipped by 1 base and J by 0 bases, with 10 bases between them. The CDR3 totals 15 residues. This chain's CDR3 is CASSLNDPMNTEAFF. CDR3 in DNA: TGCGCCAGCAGCTTGAACGATCCGATGAACACTGAAGCTTTCTTT. Full variable domain (missing parts from reference TRBV5-1 and TRBJ1-1): KAGVTQTPRYLIKTRGQQVTLSCSPISGHRSVSWYQQTPGQGLQFLFEYFSETQRNKGNFPGRFSGRQFSNSRSEMNVSTLELGDSALYLCASSLNDPMNTEAFFGQGTRLTVV.

This clonotype was recorded at least ten times. J is TRBJ1-6 and V is TRBV4-1, with 7 bases fitting TRBD1. Germline V gene sequence: CDR1 MGHRA, CDR2 YSYEKL. V shed 3 bases, J shed 0 bases, and the junction held 8 bases outside the gene matches. The CDR3 has 18 residues. CDR3 sequence reads: CASSQGDRAGSYNSPLHF. CDR3 bases: TGCGCCAGCAGCCAGGGCGACAGGGCTGGCTCCTATAATTCACCCCTCCACTTT.

On this clonotype itself: This CDR3 fails to terminate in the conserved phenylalanine or tryptophan, so it likely reflects a read error. This sequence joins TRBV29-1 and TRBJ2-1; 7 bases are shared with TRBD2. The CDR3 is 13 residues long. Germline loops: CDR1 SQVTM, CDR2 ANQGSEA. In DNA, the CDR3 is TGCAGCGTGGACGGGACTAACTACGATGAGCAGTTCCTC. This gives the protein CSVDGTNYDEQFL.

This clonotype was counted at least ten times. The chain couples TRBV3-1 to TRBJ1-1; 9 bases are a match to TRBD1. V lost 6 bases, J lost 3 bases, and 11 bases stayed unmatched. The length of the CDR3 is 16 residues. CDR1 is LGHDT and CDR2 is YNNKEL in the germline V gene (reference sequence). The CDR3 loop reads CASSYLPGQGYTEAFF. CDR3 in DNA: TGTGCCAGCAGTTATTTGCCGGGACAGGGCTACACTGAAGCTTTCTTT.

A note on this clonotype: This may arise from a read error, as a much more abundant clone is one base away. The V call is TRBV30, the J call TRBJ2-7; D gene uncertain. The V gene lost 5 bases and the J gene lost 4 bases, with 6 bases spanning the gap. Germline V CDR1 and CDR2: GTSNPN, SVGIG (reference sequence). This CDR3 has 10 residues. The DNA for the CDR3 is TGTGCCTGGTGGATGTACGAGCAGTACTTC. This translates into CAWWMYEQYF.

The sample holds many counts of this clonotype. This chain uses TRBV7-6 with TRBJ2-5; the match to TRBD2 covers 10 bases. The CDR3 spans 16 residues. After removal of 2 bases from V and 5 bases from J, the junction contained 8 bases not matched to a gene. CDR1 is SGHVS, CDR2 FNYEAQ, per germline. The CDR3 sequence: CASSLWGASGSETQYF. CDR3 coding DNA: TGTGCCAGCAGCTTATGGGGGGCTAGCGGGAGTGAGACCCAGTACTTC.

The table lists this clonotype with many counts. The rearrangement uses TRBV28 and TRBJ2-2; 8 nucleotides align to TRBD2. The CDR3 has 16 residues. CDR1 MDHEN and CDR2 SYDVKM come from the germline V gene. V shed 6 bases and J 1 base; nucleotides not matched to a gene: 7. In nucleotides, the CDR3 is TGTGCCAGCAGCCCTCCGGGGGGGGAGAACACCGGGGAGCTGTTTTTT. Its protein product is CASSPPGGENTGELFF.

This clonotype was seen ten or more times. The chain joins TRBV7-9 to TRBJ2-7; D is possibly TRBD1 (6 bases). V was clipped by 5 bases and J by 6 bases, with 20 bases between them. The CDR3 consists of 15 residues. Germline lookup yields CDR1 SEHNR and CDR2 FQNEAQ (reference sequence). The CDR3 coding sequence is TGTGCCAGCAGCCCAACTGGTACACAGGGCGGCGAGCAGTACTTC. Translating it yields CASSPTGTQGGEQYF.

This clonotype was recorded at least ten times. The V and J genes are TRBV7-2 and TRBJ2-7; 8 bases fit TRBD2. Trimming cost V 1 base and J 4 bases; bases outside gene matches: 0. The CDR3 extends over 13 amino acids. Germline V CDR1 and CDR2: SGHTA, FQGNSA. Here the CDR3 DNA reads TGTGCCAGCAGCTTAGGCGGGGGGTACGAGCAGTACTTC. This codes for CASSLGGGYEQYF.

Ten or more counts support this clonotype. The J gene is TRBJ2-7, the V gene TRBV20-1, with TRBD2 matching over 11 bases. This CDR3 contains 16 residues. Germline CDR1 DFQATT, CDR2 SNEGSKA (reference sequence). Here the CDR3 DNA reads TGCAGCGCGGACCTTGGACTAGCGGGCCTATCCTACGAGCAGTACTTC. Translation: CSADLGLAGLSYEQYF.